The source of this TCR beta chain is a study of long-term antiretroviral therapy in people with HIV. Study-wide results and limits: Clones expanded before ART dominated the repertoire at all time points.

As regards this clone: Its antigen is not identified.

Run at survey level, the immunoSEQ assay was version v3.0. Clones were sequenced by immunoSEQ multiplex PCR, and TCRdb holds only the in-frame ones, with some missing. The sample holds fewer than 40,000 clones, around 85% seen once. Prior to DNA extraction, the samples held about 0.95-10 million cryopreserved PBMC. The CDR3 contains 12 residues. J was trimmed by 9 bases and V by 3 bases; bases with no gene match: 1. CDR1 is SGHAT, CDR2 FQDESV, per germline (reference sequence). The sequencing here drew on unsorted PBMCs, taken 3.1 years after starting antiretroviral therapy. The V and J genes are TRBV11-1 and TRBJ2-1; 8 positions match TRBD1. The source is a woman aged 45-60 years with HIV. CDR3 sequence: CASSLTGAEQFF. The CDR3 DNA reads TGTGCCAGCAGCTTGACAGGGGCTGAGCAGTTCTTC.